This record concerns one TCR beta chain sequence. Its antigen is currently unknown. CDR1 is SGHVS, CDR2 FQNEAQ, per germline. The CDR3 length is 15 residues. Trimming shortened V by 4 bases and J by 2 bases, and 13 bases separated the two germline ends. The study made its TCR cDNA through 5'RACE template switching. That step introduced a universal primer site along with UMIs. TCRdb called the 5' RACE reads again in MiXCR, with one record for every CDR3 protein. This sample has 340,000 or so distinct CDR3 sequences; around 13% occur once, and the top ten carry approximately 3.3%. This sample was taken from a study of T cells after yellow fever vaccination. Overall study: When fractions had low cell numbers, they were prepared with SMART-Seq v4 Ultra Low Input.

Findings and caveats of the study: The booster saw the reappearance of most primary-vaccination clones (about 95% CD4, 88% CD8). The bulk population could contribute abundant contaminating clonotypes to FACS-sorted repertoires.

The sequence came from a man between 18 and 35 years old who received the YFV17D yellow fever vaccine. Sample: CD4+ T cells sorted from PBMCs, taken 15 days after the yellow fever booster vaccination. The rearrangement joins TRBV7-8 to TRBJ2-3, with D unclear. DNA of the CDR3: TGTGCCAGCAGCTCCCAAGGGTCGTACACAGATACGCAGTATTTT. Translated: CASSSQGSYTDTQYF.